This paragraph reports one TCR beta chain. What it binds is not known. This sample is drawn from a study of cytomegalovirus exposure and HLA in healthy donors. Findings and limits, study-wide: Researchers reported in a later analysis that a missense DCLRE1C variant was tied to TCR beta V- and J-gene trimming. A previous analysis found most TCR beta V segments productive roughly 87% or roughly 30% of the time. Several of the most significant clusters appeared linked to common viral pathogens, based on a later analysis. The study had only CMV serostatus as immune exposure information.

PCR employed 60 Vbeta and 13 Jbeta primers. The table came from immunoSEQ multiplex PCR; TCRdb's copy has only in-frame clones and leaves some out. Of about 160,000 clones in the sample, over 80% were seen once. Looked up from germline, CDR1 is SGHVS and CDR2 is FNYEAQ. The CDR3 runs to 19 residues. V was shortened by 2 bases and J by 4 bases, with 25 bases between the two germline ends. This receptor was obtained from a girl aged 10-17 years in good health and CMV-seropositive. The V and J genes are TRBV7-6 and TRBJ2-3; perhaps TRBD2 as D (6 bases). Sequencing input: PBMCs. The CDR3 bases are TGTGCCAGCAGCTTACTTGGCGCAGGGCCGACTAGTTTTGCAGATACGCAGTATTTT. It yields the protein CASSLLGAGPTSFADTQYF.